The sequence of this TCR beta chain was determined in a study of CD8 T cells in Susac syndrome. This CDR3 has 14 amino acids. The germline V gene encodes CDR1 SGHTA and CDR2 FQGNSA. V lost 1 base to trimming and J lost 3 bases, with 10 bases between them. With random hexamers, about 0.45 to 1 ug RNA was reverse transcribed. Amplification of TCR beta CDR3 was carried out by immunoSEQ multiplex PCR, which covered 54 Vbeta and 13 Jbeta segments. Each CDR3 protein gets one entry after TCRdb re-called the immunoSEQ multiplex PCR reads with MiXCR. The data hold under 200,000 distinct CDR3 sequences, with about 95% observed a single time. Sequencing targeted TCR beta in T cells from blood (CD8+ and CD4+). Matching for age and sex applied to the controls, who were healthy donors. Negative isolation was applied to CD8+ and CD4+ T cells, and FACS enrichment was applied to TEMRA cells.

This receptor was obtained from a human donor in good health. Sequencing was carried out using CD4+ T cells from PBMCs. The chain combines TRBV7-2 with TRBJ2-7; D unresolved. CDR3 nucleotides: TGTGCCAGCAGCTTAGGGTTACGTATCTACGAGCAGTACTTC. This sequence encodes CASSLGLRIYEQYF.